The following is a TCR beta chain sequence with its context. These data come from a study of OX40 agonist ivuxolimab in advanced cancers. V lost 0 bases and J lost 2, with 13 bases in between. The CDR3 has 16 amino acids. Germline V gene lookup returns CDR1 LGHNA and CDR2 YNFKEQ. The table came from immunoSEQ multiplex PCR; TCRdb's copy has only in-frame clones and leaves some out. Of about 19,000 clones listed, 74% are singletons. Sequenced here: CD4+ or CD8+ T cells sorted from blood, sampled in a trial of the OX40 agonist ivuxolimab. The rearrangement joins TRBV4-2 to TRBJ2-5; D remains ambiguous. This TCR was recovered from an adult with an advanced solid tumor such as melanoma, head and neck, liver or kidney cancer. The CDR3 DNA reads TGTGCCAGCAGCCAAGATGAAATCGACGAACAAGAGACCCAGTACTTC. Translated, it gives CASSQDEIDEQETQYF.